Below are 26 T cell receptor beta chains sequenced from a single sample in a study of T cell repertoires in cytomegalovirus infection. TCRdb used MiXCR to reprocess the reads, holding one entry per CDR3 protein. The data show around 260,000 distinct CDR3 sequences, under 30% seen once. Material for sequencing was PBMCs. These receptors were collected from a human donor in good health (CMV status not recorded). Some clones in this sample may be carry-over from other donors' samples.

This chain uses TRBV23-1 with TRBJ2-7, with D uncertain. TRBV23-1 is labeled an ORF, and its function is uncertain. This CDR3 is 11 amino acids long. V lost 7 bases and J 3 bases, leaving 7 bases between the germline ends. CDR3 nucleotides: TGCGCCAGCACCCTATTCTACGAGCAGTACTTC. The encoded protein is CASTLFYEQYF.

This clonotype appeared a few times. This rearrangement joins TRBV28 to TRBJ2-7, with a tentative D call TRBD1 (6 bases). The V gene lost 3 bases and the J gene lost 0 bases, with 15 bases spanning the gap. CDR1 and CDR2 from the germline V gene are MDHEN and SYDVKM. The CDR3 runs to 16 residues. As DNA, the CDR3 is TGTGCCAGCAGTTTCCAAAGGGGACATAACTCCTACGAGCAGTACTTC. It is translated as CASSFQRGHNSYEQYF.

The genes are TRBV7-8 and TRBJ2-1; maybe TRBD2 (7 bases). The CDR3 length is 14 residues. Per the germline V gene, CDR1 is SGHVS and CDR2 is FQNEAQ. The germline V and J ends were trimmed by 6 bases and 6 bases, with 15 bases remaining between them. The CDR3 is CASSLGGARNEQFF. DNA of the CDR3: TGTGCCAGCAGTCTAGGGGGGGCCCGCAATGAGCAGTTCTTC.

CDR3 residues: CSADGLNGYTF. In DNA, the CDR3 is TGCAGCGCCGACGGACTTAATGGCTACACCTTC. This sequence joins TRBV29-1 and TRBJ1-2; D unresolved. This CDR3 has 11 residues. The germline V and J ends were trimmed by 7 bases and 6 bases, with 12 bases remaining between them. CDR1 is SQVTM, CDR2 ANQGSEA, per germline.

In this sample, this clonotype turned up a few times. The chain combines TRBV2 with TRBJ2-2; D is unclear. The CDR3 spans 15 residues. Germline lookup yields CDR1 SNHLY and CDR2 FYNNEI. With 7 bases removed from V and 4 bases from J, the gap between germline ends came to 16 bases. The CDR3 reads CASIKVGRITGELFF. CDR3 sequence (DNA): TGTGCCAGCATCAAAGTGGGTAGAATCACCGGGGAGCTGTTTTTT.

In this sample, this clonotype turned up many times. This chain joins TRBV6-1 and TRBJ2-7, with TRBD2 identical over 7 bases. Germline V gene sequence: CDR1 MNHNS, CDR2 SASEGT. After removal of 4 bases from V and 1 base from J, the junction contained 10 bases not matched to a gene. The CDR3 has 16 residues. CDR3: CASSAAASGQSYEQYF. The DNA of the CDR3 is TGTGCCAGCAGTGCCGCCGCTAGCGGTCAATCCTACGAGCAGTACTTC.

This clonotype was found a few times. This chain connects TRBV11-1 to TRBJ2-2, with a tentative D call TRBD2 (6 bases). The germline V gene has CDR1 SGHAT and CDR2 FQDESV (reference sequence). The CDR3 spans 14 residues. V shed 7 bases and J shed 1 base, with 10 bases lying between them. Here the CDR3 DNA reads TGTGCCAGCACCAGGGACTGGAACACCGGGGAGCTGTTTTTT. Its translation is CASTRDWNTGELFF. Full variable domain (outside the CDR3, taken from reference TRBV11-1 and TRBJ2-2): EAEVAQSPRYKITEKSQAVAFWCDPISGHATLYWYRQILGQGPELLVQFQDESVVDDSQLPKDRFSAERLKGVDSTLKIQPAELGDSAMYLCASTRDWNTGELFFGEGSRLTVL.

This clonotype was picked up many times. V is TRBV6-1 and J is TRBJ2-2; no definite D call. This CDR3 region has 12 residues. Germline V lookup: CDR1 MNHNS, CDR2 SASEGT. The V and J ends lost 7 bases and 5 bases respectively, with 8 bases between them. CDR3 bases: TGTGCCAGCACGAGAGTGACCGGGGAGCTGTTTTTT. Translated, it gives CASTRVTGELFF.

In its sample, this clonotype was seen a few times. The V and J genes are TRBV28 and TRBJ2-3; 9 positions agree with TRBD1. This CDR3 is 15 amino acids long. Trimming took 3 bases from V and 3 from J; bases not matched to a gene: 4. Germline CDR1 and CDR2: MDHEN and SYDVKM. Here the CDR3 DNA reads TGTGCCAGCAGTTTCCGGGACAGGGATACAGATACGCAGTATTTT. The encoded protein is CASSFRDRDTDTQYF.

This clonotype was counted only a few times. The chain combines TRBV6-2 or TRBV6-3 with TRBJ2-3, with a tentative D call TRBD1 (6 bases). Deletions cut 6 bases from V and 0 bases from J, with 10 bases between. The CDR3 runs to 14 residues. Germline CDR1 is MNHEY and CDR2 is SVGEGT. In DNA form, the CDR3 reads TGTGCCAGCAGCAGGGACACTAGCACAGATACGCAGTATTTT. Translated, it gives CASSRDTSTDTQYF.

Turning to this clonotype: A read error may produce the germline difference seen at one junction end. The chain employs TRBV4-1 and TRBJ2-1; D unclear. Germline values: CDR1 MGHRA, CDR2 YSYEKL. The CDR3 has 15 amino acids. The CDR3: CASSQVAGTDNEQFF. The CDR3 nucleotides are TGTGCCAGCAGCCAAGTGGCAGGTACCGACAATGAGCAGTTCTTC.

This sequence joins TRBV30 and TRBJ1-4, with TRBD1 as a possible D gene (5 bases). V was cut by 4 bases and J by 3 bases, with 15 bases left in between. The CDR3 has 15 residues. Germline CDR1 and CDR2: GTSNPN and SVGIG (reference sequence). CDR3 in DNA: TGTGCCTGGACGACCCCGGGGACTGCTAATGAAAAACTGTTTTTT. Translating gives CAWTTPGTANEKLFF.

In its sample, this clonotype was seen a few times. The chain combines TRBV6-1 with TRBJ2-7; D ambiguous. The CDR3 loop spans 13 amino acids. The ends were cut back, 5 bases at V and 2 bases at J, with 10 bases in the middle. Germline V gives CDR1 MNHNS, CDR2 SASEGT. The CDR3 DNA sequence: TGTGCCAGCAGTTGGGCCGGAGCCTACGAGCAGTACTTC. Amino acids: CASSWAGAYEQYF.

The genes are TRBV7-2 and TRBJ2-7; D is undetermined. Trimming removed 3 bases at V and 0 bases at J, with 12 bases between. This CDR3 spans 15 amino acids. Looked up from germline, CDR1 is SGHTA and CDR2 is FQGNSA. The CDR3: CASSLVKGNSYEQYF. The CDR3 DNA reads TGTGCCAGCAGCTTGGTGAAGGGCAACTCCTACGAGCAGTACTTC.

This clonotype turned up a few times. The chain joins TRBV12-3 or TRBV12-4 to TRBJ2-1, with TRBD2 matching 8 bases. The trim removed 4 bases at V and 4 bases at J, leaving 6 bases unmatched. This CDR3 is 15 amino acids long. Here the CDR3 reads CASSSQLAAYNEQFF. The CDR3 nucleotides read TGTGCCAGCAGTTCCCAACTAGCGGCATACAATGAGCAGTTCTTC.

This clonotype appeared many times. The V and J genes are TRBV7-2 and TRBJ2-1; 10 bases are a match to TRBD2. The V and J ends lost 6 bases and 0 bases, in that order; junction bases with no gene match: 14. CDR1 and CDR2 from the germline V gene are SGHTA and FQGNSA. CDR3 length: 19 amino acids. Here the CDR3 DNA reads TGTGCCAGCAGGGGTCGTCAAGACAGGACTAGCGGCTCCTACAATGAGCAGTTCTTC. Translation gives CASRGRQDRTSGSYNEQFF.

There are many counts of this clonotype. This rearrangement joins TRBV28 to TRBJ1-6; D is possibly TRBD1 (6 bases). The CDR3 spans 17 residues. V dropped 7 bases and J dropped 10 bases, with 26 bases sitting between them. Germline CDR1 MDHEN, CDR2 SYDVKM. CDR3 in amino acids: CASKGTTGALSRSPLHF. The DNA of the CDR3 is TGTGCCAGCAAAGGGACAACCGGGGCCTTAAGCCGGTCACCCCTCCACTTT.

The chain employs TRBV29-1 and TRBJ2-1; D is perhaps TRBD1 (6 bases). The germline V gene has CDR1 SQVTM and CDR2 ANQGSEA. The V end lost 6 bases, the J end lost 7 bases, and 22 bases lay between the germline ends. This CDR3 is built from 15 residues. The CDR3 DNA reads as TGCAGCGTGAACTCCGCGGACAGTGGGGCGAATGAGCAGTTCTTC. It specifies CSVNSADSGANEQFF.

V usage is TRBV20-1 and J usage is TRBJ2-1; D is possibly TRBD2 (6 bases). The CDR3 spans 17 residues. V was pared by 1 base and J by 0 bases, with 16 bases between. Germline CDR1 and CDR2: DFQATT and SNEGSKA (reference sequence). CDR3 protein: CSARVAGGRHSYNEQFF. The CDR3 nucleotides read TGCAGTGCTAGAGTCGCCGGAGGGCGACACTCCTACAATGAGCAGTTCTTC.

This clonotype was detected only a few times. This chain connects TRBV28 to TRBJ2-1, with D perhaps assigned TRBD1 or TRBD2 (5 bases each). Trimming took 4 bases from V and 6 from J, leaving 13 bases between them. This CDR3 contains 14 residues. CDR1 is MDHEN, CDR2 SYDVKM, per germline. For the CDR3, the DNA is TGTGCCAGCAGTTGGGGGTCAGACAGCAATGAGCAGTTCTTC. The encoded protein is CASSWGSDSNEQFF.

There are a few counts of this clonotype. The J gene is TRBJ1-5, the V gene TRBV11-2; D unresolved. CDR3 size: 16 residues. Trimming pared 1 base from V and 0 bases from J, leaving 10 bases between. Germline values: CDR1 SGHAT, CDR2 FQNNGV. The CDR3 here is CASSLVRSRSNQPQHF. The CDR3 DNA follows: TGTGCCAGCAGCTTAGTAAGGAGTCGTAGCAATCAGCCCCAGCATTTT.

This clonotype was found a few times. This rearrangement joins TRBV6-5 to TRBJ2-3, with a tentative D call TRBD1 (6 bases). The CDR3 is made up of 17 amino acids. The germline V gene has CDR1 MNHEY and CDR2 SVGAGI. V lost 0 bases to trimming and J lost 1 base, with 14 bases between them. The CDR3 sequence: CASSYSRGRTGTDTQYF. CDR3 nucleotides: TGTGCCAGCAGTTACTCGAGAGGTCGGACAGGCACAGATACGCAGTATTTT.

This clonotype was counted between two and nine times. This chain links TRBV5-1 with TRBJ2-3, with D perhaps TRBD1 (7 bases). Trimming took off 4 bases at V and 1 base at J, with 13 bases between the two ends. CDR3 size: 15 residues. The germline gives CDR1 SGHRS, CDR2 YFSETQ. The CDR3 sequence is CASSRRGPGTDTQYF. DNA for the CDR3: TGCGCCAGCAGCCGGAGGGGGCCCGGCACAGATACGCAGTATTTT.

The chain carries TRBV28 and TRBJ1-5, with D possibly matching TRBD1 (6 bases). Trimming left V 5 bases short and J 7 bases short, with 15 bases between. CDR3 length: 14 amino acids. Germline V gene sequence: CDR1 MDHEN, CDR2 SYDVKM. CDR3 in amino acids: CASSETGAGQPQHF. The CDR3 nucleotides are TGTGCCAGCAGTGAGACAGGCGCAGGACAGCCCCAGCATTTT.

This clonotype was seen only a few times. The chain combines TRBV20-1 with TRBJ2-3; perhaps D is TRBD1 or TRBD2 (5 bases each). This CDR3 spans 16 amino acids. The ends were cut back, 0 bases at V and 0 bases at J, with 13 bases in the middle. Germline CDR1 DFQATT, CDR2 SNEGSKA (reference sequence). The CDR3 DNA reads TGCAGTGCTAGAGACGTCGGGACCCAGAGCACAGATACGCAGTATTTT. Its translation: CSARDVGTQSTDTQYF.

This rearrangement joins TRBV20-1 to TRBJ2-1, with TRBD2 matching over 12 bases. Germline CDR1 DFQATT, CDR2 SNEGSKA (reference sequence). The CDR3 spans 21 residues. Trimming cost V 0 bases and J 1 base; bases outside gene matches: 16. For the CDR3, the DNA is TGCAGTGCTAGAGATCGTCTATCTAGCGGGAGGGTGCCGGGGTCCTACAATGAGCAGTTCTTC. Translated, it gives CSARDRLSSGRVPGSYNEQFF.